The clone carrying this T cell receptor beta chain turned up a few times. Antigen unknown. The authors reverse transcribed all of the isolated RNA, so sequencing captured expressed TCRB transcripts. The method was immunoSEQ multiplex PCR; TCRdb's version includes in-frame clones alone and lacks a portion of them. The data show a few hundred thousand clones, 13% seen once. Each of the CD4+ naive, central memory, regulatory and stem cell-like memory populations was sorted via CD45RO/CCR7/CD25/CD127/CD95/CD27. The data originate from a study of beta chain features in type 1 diabetes. The study, taken as a whole, reports: Shorter TCRB CDR3s, moderately but significantly so, were found in Type 1 diabetes patients in all four CD4+ subsets.

Germline values: CDR1 SGDLS, CDR2 YYNGEE. V lost 4 bases to trimming and J lost 5 bases; unmatched junction nucleotides: 8. The CDR3 is 16 residues long. Sequencing was done on a sample of naive CD4+ T cells from blood. The chain is built from TRBV9 and TRBJ2-7; TRBD2 agrees at 14 bases. The sequence was obtained from a woman aged 18-29 years with type 1 diabetes. CDR3 protein: CASSPLRTSGRNEQYF. The CDR3 nucleotides read TGTGCCAGCAGCCCCCTCCGGACTAGCGGGAGGAACGAGCAGTACTTC.